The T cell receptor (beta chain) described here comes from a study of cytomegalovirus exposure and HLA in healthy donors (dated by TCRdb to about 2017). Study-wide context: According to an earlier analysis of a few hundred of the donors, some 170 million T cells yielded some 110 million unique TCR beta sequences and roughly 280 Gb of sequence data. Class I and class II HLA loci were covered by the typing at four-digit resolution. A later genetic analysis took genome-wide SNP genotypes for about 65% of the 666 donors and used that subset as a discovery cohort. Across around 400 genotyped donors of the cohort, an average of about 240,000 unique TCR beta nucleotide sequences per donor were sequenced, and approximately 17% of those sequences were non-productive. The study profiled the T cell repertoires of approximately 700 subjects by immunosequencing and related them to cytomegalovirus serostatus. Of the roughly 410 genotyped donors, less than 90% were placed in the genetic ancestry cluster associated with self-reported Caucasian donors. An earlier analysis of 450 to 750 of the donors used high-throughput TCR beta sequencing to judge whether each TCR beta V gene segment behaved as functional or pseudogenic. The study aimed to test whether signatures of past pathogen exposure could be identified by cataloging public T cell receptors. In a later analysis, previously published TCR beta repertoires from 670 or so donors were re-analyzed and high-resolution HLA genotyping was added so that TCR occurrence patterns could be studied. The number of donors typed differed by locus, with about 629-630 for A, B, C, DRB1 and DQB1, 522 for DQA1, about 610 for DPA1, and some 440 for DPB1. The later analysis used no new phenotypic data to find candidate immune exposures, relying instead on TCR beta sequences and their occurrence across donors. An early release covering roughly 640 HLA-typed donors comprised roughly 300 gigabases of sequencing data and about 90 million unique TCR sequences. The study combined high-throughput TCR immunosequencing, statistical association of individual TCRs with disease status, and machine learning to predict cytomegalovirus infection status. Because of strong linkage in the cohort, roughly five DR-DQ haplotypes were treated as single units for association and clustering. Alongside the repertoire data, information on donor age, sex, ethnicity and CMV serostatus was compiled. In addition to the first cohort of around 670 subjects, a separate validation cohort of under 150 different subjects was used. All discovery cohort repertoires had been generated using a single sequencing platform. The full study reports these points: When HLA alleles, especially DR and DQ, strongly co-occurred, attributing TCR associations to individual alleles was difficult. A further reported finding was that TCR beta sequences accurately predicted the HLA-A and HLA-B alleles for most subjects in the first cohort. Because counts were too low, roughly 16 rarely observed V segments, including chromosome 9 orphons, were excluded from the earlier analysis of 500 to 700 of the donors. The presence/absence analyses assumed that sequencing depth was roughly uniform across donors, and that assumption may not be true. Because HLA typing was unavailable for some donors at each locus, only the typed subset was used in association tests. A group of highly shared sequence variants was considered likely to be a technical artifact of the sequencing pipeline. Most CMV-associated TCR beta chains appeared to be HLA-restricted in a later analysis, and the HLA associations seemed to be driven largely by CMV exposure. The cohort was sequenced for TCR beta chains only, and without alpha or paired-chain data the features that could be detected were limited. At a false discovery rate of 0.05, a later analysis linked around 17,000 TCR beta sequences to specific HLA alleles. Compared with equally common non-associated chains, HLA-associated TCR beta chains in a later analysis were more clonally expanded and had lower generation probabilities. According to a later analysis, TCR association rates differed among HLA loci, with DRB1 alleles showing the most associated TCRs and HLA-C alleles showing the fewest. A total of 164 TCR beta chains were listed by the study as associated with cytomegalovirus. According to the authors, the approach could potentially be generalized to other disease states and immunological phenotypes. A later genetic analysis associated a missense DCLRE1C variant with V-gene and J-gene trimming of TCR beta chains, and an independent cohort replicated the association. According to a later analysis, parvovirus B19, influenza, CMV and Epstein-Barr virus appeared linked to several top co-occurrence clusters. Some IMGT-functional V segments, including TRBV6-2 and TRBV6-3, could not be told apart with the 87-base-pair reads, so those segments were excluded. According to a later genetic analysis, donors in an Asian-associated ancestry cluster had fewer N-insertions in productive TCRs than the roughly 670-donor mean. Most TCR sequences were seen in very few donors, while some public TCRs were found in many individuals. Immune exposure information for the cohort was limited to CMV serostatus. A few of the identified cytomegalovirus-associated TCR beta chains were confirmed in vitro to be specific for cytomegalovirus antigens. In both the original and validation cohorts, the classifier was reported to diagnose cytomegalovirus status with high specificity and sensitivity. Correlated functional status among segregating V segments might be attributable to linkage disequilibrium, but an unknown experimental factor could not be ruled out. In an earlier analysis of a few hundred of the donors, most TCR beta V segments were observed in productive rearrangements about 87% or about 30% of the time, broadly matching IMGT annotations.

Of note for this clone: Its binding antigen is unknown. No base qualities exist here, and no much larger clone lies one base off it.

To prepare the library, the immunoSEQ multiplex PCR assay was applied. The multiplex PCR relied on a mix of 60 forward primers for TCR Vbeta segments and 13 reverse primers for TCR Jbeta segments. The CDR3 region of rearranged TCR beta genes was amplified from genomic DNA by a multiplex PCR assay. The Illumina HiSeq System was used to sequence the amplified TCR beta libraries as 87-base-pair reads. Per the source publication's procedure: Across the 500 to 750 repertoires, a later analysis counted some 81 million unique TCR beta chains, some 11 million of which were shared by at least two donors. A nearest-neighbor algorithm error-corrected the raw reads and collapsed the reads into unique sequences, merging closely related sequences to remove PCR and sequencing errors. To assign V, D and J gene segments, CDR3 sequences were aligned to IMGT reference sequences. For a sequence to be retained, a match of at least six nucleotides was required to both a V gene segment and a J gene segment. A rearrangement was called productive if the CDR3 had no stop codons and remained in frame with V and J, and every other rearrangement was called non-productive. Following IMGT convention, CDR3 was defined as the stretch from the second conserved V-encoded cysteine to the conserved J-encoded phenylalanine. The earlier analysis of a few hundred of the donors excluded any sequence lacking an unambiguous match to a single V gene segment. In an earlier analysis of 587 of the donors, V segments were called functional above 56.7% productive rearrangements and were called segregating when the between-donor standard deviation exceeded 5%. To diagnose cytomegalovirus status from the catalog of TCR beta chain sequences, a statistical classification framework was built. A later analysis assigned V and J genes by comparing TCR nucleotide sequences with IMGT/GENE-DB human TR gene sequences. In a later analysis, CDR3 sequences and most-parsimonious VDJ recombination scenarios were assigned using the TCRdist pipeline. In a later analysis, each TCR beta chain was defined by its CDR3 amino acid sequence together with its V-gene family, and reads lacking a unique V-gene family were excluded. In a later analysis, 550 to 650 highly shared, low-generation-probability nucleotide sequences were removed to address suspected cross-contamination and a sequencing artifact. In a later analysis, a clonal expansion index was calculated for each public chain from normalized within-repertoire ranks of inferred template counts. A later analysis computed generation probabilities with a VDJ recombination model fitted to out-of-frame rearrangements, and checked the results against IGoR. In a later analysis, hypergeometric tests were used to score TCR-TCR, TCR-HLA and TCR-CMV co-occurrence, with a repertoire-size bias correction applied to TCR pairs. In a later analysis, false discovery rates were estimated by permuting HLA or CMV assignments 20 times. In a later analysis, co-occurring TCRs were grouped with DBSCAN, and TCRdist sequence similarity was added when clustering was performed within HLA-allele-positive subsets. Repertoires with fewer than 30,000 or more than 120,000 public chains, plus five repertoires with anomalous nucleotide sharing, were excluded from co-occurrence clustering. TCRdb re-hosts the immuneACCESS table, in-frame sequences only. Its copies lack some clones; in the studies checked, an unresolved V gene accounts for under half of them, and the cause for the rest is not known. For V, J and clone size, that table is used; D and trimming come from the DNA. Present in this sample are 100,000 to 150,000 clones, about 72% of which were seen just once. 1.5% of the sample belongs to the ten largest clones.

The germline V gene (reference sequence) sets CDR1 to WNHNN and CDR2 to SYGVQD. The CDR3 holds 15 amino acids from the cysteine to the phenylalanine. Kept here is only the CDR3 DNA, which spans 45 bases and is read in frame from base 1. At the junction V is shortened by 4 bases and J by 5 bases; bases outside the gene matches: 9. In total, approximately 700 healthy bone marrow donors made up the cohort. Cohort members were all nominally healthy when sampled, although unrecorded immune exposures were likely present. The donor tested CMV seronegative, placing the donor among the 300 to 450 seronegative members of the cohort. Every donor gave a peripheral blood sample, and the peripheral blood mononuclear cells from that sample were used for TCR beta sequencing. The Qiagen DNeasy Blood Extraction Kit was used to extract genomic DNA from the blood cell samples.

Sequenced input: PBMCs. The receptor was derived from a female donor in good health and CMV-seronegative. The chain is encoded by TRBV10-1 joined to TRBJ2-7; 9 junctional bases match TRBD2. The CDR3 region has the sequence CASSAAGREGHEQYF. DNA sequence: TGCGCCAGCAGTGCCGCCGGGCGGGAGGGGCACGAGCAGTACTTC.